The 28 T cell receptor beta chains below were found in one sample sequenced in a study of cytomegalovirus exposure and HLA in healthy donors (dated by TCRdb to about 2017). The library was generated by the immunoSEQ multiplex PCR assay. For the multiplex PCR, a mixture combining 60 forward primers for TCR Vbeta segments and 13 reverse primers for TCR Jbeta segments was used. Entries here come from immuneACCESS through TCRdb and include only in-frame sequences with V and J called. Some clones fail to appear in such tables; in the studies checked, an unresolved V gene covers under half of the shortfall, and the cause of the remainder is unknown. The table for this sample lists 63,000 or so clones; about four fifths of them were counted only once. Roughly 4% of the sample is in the top ten clones. Sequenced sample: PBMCs. Receptors originate from a woman aged 30 to 39 in good health and CMV-seronegative.

The chain has TRBV5-1 and TRBJ2-5; D perhaps matches TRBD2 (5 bases). V lost 5 bases to trimming and J lost 5 bases, with 16 bases between them. The CDR3 extends over 14 amino acids. From germline, CDR1 is SGHRS and CDR2 YFSETQ. The CDR3 nucleotides read TGCGCCAGCAGTTTTGGGTCCGGGGTGGAGACCCAGTACTTC. It specifies CASSFGSGVETQYF.

The rearrangement joins TRBV14 to TRBJ2-4; D ambiguous. This CDR3 has 16 amino acids. Germline CDR1 SGHDN, CDR2 FVKESK. Trimming stripped 1 base from V and 0 bases from J, with 10 bases between. CDR3 nucleotides: TGTGCCAGCAGCCAAGGCAAACTACTAGCCAAAAACATTCAGTACTTC. As protein: CASSQGKLLAKNIQYF.

The CDR3 is CASRTGWDDQPQHF. The CDR3 DNA follows: TGTGCCAGCAGGACAGGGTGGGACGATCAGCCCCAGCATTTT. The chain couples TRBV6-1 to TRBJ1-5, with 7 positions matching TRBD1. The CDR3 totals 14 residues. The V gene end was trimmed by 6 bases and the J gene end by 5 bases; junction bases not matched to a gene: 7. The germline V gene has CDR1 MNHNS and CDR2 SASEGT.

This clone came up a few times. V usage is TRBV6-1 and J usage is TRBJ1-5; D is ambiguous. The germline gives CDR1 MNHNS, CDR2 SASEGT. Trimming shortened V by 3 bases and J by 5 bases, and 14 bases separated the two germline ends. This CDR3 is 15 amino acids long. For the CDR3, the DNA is TGTGCCAGCAGTGATTTTTCAGGAGGGCATCAGCCCCAGCATTTT. Amino acid sequence: CASSDFSGGHQPQHF.

This chain joins TRBV29-1 and TRBJ1-4; 7 positions agree with TRBD1. This CDR3 comprises 14 residues. V shed 7 bases, J shed 4 bases, and the junction held 9 bases outside the gene matches. The V gene's germline CDR1 is SQVTM and CDR2 ANQGSEA. CDR3 protein: CSAGLTGINEKLFF. As DNA, the CDR3 is TGCAGCGCGGGACTGACAGGGATTAATGAAAAACTGTTTTTT.

This chain joins TRBV6-1 and TRBJ1-5, with D possibly TRBD1 on 6 matching bases. V was pared by 11 bases and J by 5 bases, with 19 bases between. Germline V CDR1 and CDR2: MNHNS, SASEGT. The CDR3 extends over 14 amino acids. This chain's CDR3 is CASQPGQKHQPQHF. CDR3 nucleotides: TGTGCCTCACAGCCCGGACAGAAACATCAGCCCCAGCATTTT.

The chain carries TRBV4-1 and TRBJ1-2, with no clear D. Trimming stripped 0 bases from V and 11 bases from J, with 16 bases between. Germline CDR1 MGHRA, CDR2 YSYEKL. This CDR3 contains 14 residues. CDR3 loop: CASSQEARRENYTF. CDR3 nucleotides: TGCGCCAGCAGCCAAGAAGCGAGAAGGGAGAATTACACCTTC.

V gene TRBV7-9 combines with J gene TRBJ2-7; 11 positions match TRBD2. This CDR3 region has 14 residues. From germline, CDR1 is SEHNR and CDR2 FQNEAQ (reference sequence). The ends lost 5 bases at V and 5 bases at J; junction bases unmatched: 5. The CDR3 is CASSAKTSGNEQYF. CDR3 bases: TGTGCCAGCAGCGCCAAGACTAGCGGGAACGAGCAGTACTTC. Full variable domain (rest looked up from reference TRBV7-9 and TRBJ2-7): DTGVSQNPRHKITKRGQNVTFRCDPISEHNRLYWYRQTLGQGPEFLTYFQNEAQLEKSRLLSDRFSAERPKGSFSTLEIQRTEQGDSAMYLCASSAKTSGNEQYFGPGTRLTVT.

V and J are TRBV5-4 and TRBJ2-2; D perhaps matches TRBD2 (6 bases). Trimming pared 3 bases from V and 7 bases from J, leaving 16 bases between. CDR1 and CDR2 from the germline V gene are SGHNT and YYREEE (reference sequence). The CDR3 covers 15 residues. CDR3 residues: CASSSGGRGDGELFF. The DNA for the CDR3 is TGTGCCAGCAGCTCCGGTGGGCGGGGCGACGGGGAGCTGTTTTTT.

This clone was detected once. The chain is built from TRBV25-1 and TRBJ1-6; 7 positions match TRBD1. The CDR3 totals 15 residues. With V trimmed by 1 base and J by 4 bases, 1 base remained unmatched. Germline CDR1 and CDR2: MGHDK and SYGVNS. The CDR3 nucleotides read TGTGCCAGCAGTGAATTGACAGGGTATAATTCACCCCTCCACTTT. It codes for CASSELTGYNSPLHF. Full variable domain (remainder filled in from reference TRBV25-1 and TRBJ1-6): EADIYQTPRYLVIGTGKKITLECSQTMGHDKMYWYQQDPGMELHLIHYSYGVNSTEKGDLSSESTVSRIRTEHFPLTLESARPSHTSQYLCASSELTGYNSPLHFGNGTRLTVT.

This clone was seen a few times. DNA for the CDR3: TGTGCCAGCAGCCGACAGGCCAATCGTAAAGACTATGGCTACACCTTC. As protein: CASSRQANRKDYGYTF. This chain connects TRBV5-6 to TRBJ1-2, with D possibly being TRBD1 (6 bases). The germline V and J ends were trimmed by 4 bases and 3 bases, with 19 bases remaining between them. Germline lookup yields CDR1 SGHDT and CDR2 YYEEEE. The CDR3 contains 16 residues.

The rearrangement joins TRBV4-1 to TRBJ2-4, with a weak D call TRBD1 (5 bases). The CDR3 spans 13 residues. Trimming removed 2 bases at V and 4 bases at J, with 6 bases between. Per germline, CDR1 MGHRA and CDR2 YSYEKL. CDR3: CASSQQGKNIQYF. CDR3 in DNA: TGCGCCAGCAGCCAACAGGGAAAAAACATTCAGTACTTC.

The chain employs TRBV30 and TRBJ1-5; D call uncertain. Germline loops: CDR1 GTSNPN, CDR2 SVGIG (reference sequence). Trimming removed 0 bases at V and 9 bases at J, with 9 bases between. There are 12 residues in the CDR3. In DNA, the CDR3 is TGTGCCTGGAGTGTACCAGGTCTGCCCCAGCATTTT. Translating gives CAWSVPGLPQHF.

The chain carries TRBV19 and TRBJ2-1; 7 nucleotides line up with TRBD2. The CDR3 runs to 13 residues. Germline V gene data show CDR1 as LNHDA and CDR2 as SQIVND (reference sequence). J lost 9 bases, V lost 7 bases, and 9 bases had no gene match. CDR3 sequence (DNA): TGTGCCAGTACAGGGATGTCGGGAGGTGAGCAGTTCTTC. Translated, it gives CASTGMSGGEQFF.

The chain joins TRBV10-3 to TRBJ2-1; 10 bases are shared with TRBD2. Germline lookup yields CDR1 ENHRY and CDR2 SYGVKD. The CDR3 runs to 13 residues. J was trimmed by 3 bases and V by 10 bases; bases with no gene match: 3. The CDR3 sequence: CATGLADYNEQFF. The DNA of the CDR3 is TGTGCCACCGGACTAGCGGACTACAATGAGCAGTTCTTC.

This chain joins TRBV14 and TRBJ1-2; D remains ambiguous. The CDR3 totals 12 residues. In germline, CDR1 is SGHDN, CDR2 FVKESK. V was shortened by 8 bases and J by 2 bases, with 9 bases between the two germline ends. DNA for the CDR3: TGTGCCAGCGCCCAGGCAAACTATGGCTACACCTTC. Amino acids: CASAQANYGYTF.

The CDR3 here is CASKTVNTGELFF. CDR3 sequence (DNA): TGTGCCAGCAAGACTGTGAACACCGGGGAGCTGTTTTTT. The V call is TRBV19, the J call TRBJ2-2; D is undetermined. The CDR3 spans 13 residues. With 9 bases removed from V and 1 base from J, the gap between germline ends came to 9 bases. Germline V lookup: CDR1 LNHDA, CDR2 SQIVND (reference sequence).

V and J are TRBV16 and TRBJ1-1, with 10 bases identical to TRBD1. V trimming: 3 bases; J trimming: 5 bases; junction bases outside the gene matches: 6. Germline lookup yields CDR1 KGHSY and CDR2 FQNENV. This CDR3 is 15 amino acids long. The CDR3 loop is CASSQGTGVRTEAFF. The CDR3 DNA sequence: TGTGCCAGCAGCCAGGGGACAGGGGTCAGAACTGAAGCTTTCTTT.

This chain links TRBV7-9 with TRBJ1-2; 9 nucleotides line up with TRBD1. CDR1 is SEHNR, CDR2 FQNEAQ, per germline (reference sequence). The CDR3 extends over 14 amino acids. The junction had 8 bases not matched to a gene; V was cut back by 4 bases and J by 8 bases. The CDR3: CASSSSGTGNGYTF. DNA of the CDR3: TGTGCCAGCAGCTCATCCGGGACAGGGAACGGCTACACCTTC.

In its sample, this clone was seen a few times. The rearrangement uses TRBV30 and TRBJ1-2, with 7 bases that match TRBD1. The CDR3 consists of 13 residues. V lost 3 bases to trimming and J lost 6 bases; unmatched junction nucleotides: 7. Per germline, CDR1 GTSNPN and CDR2 SVGIG (reference sequence). The CDR3 DNA reads as TGTGCCTGGAGCCTAACAGGGGATGATGGCTACACCTTC. Protein sequence: CAWSLTGDDGYTF. Combining the CDR3 with reference TRBV30 and TRBJ1-2 gives the whole variable domain SQTIHQWPATLVQPVGSPLSLECTVEGTSNPNLYWYRQAAGRGLQLLFYSVGIGQISSEVPQNLSASRPQDRQFILSSKKLLLSDSGFYLCAWSLTGDDGYTFGSGTRLTVV.

The chain combines TRBV6-1 with TRBJ2-2, with TRBD1 identical over 8 bases. V gave up 5 bases and J gave up 8 bases; unmatched junction bases: 10. Germline loops: CDR1 MNHNS, CDR2 SASEGT. The CDR3 sequence is 15 residues long. The CDR3 sequence: CASSPWIGTGGELFF. CDR3 coding DNA: TGTGCCAGCAGTCCCTGGATTGGGACAGGAGGGGAGCTGTTTTTT.

V is TRBV30 and J is TRBJ2-7; D unresolved. The CDR3 length is 11 residues. Trimming shortened V by 1 base and J by 3 bases, and 4 bases separated the two germline ends. Looked up from germline, CDR1 is GTSNPN and CDR2 is SVGIG (reference sequence). The CDR3 reads CAWSGYYEQYF. The DNA for the CDR3 is TGTGCCTGGAGTGGTTACTACGAGCAGTACTTC.

The chain employs TRBV4-1 and TRBJ1-2; 7 nucleotides line up with TRBD1. Germline V lookup: CDR1 MGHRA, CDR2 YSYEKL. The CDR3 runs 15 residues. With V trimmed by 3 bases and J by 2 bases, 6 bases remained unmatched. Here the CDR3 reads CASSHGTALNYGYTF. As DNA, the CDR3 is TGCGCCAGCAGCCACGGGACAGCCTTGAACTATGGCTACACCTTC.

This chain links TRBV7-8 with TRBJ2-5; 9 bases line up with TRBD2. Germline V CDR1 and CDR2: SGHVS, FQNEAQ. CDR3 length equals 16 residues. Trimming cost V 2 bases and J 4 bases; bases outside gene matches: 8. The CDR3 nucleotides are TGTGCCAGCAGCTTATGGAGCGGGGGGTCACGAGAGACCCAGTACTTC. Its protein product is CASSLWSGGSRETQYF.

The V and J genes are TRBV7-9 and TRBJ2-3; no definite D call. There are 13 residues in the CDR3. The ends were cut back, 3 bases at V and 1 base at J, with 5 bases in the middle. CDR1 is SEHNR, CDR2 FQNEAQ, per germline (reference sequence). The CDR3 is CASSFGRTDTQYF. The CDR3 nucleotides are TGTGCCAGCAGCTTTGGCCGCACAGATACGCAGTATTTT.

This chain uses TRBV28 with TRBJ1-2; tentative D call: TRBD1 (5 bases). The CDR3 has 12 amino acids. V was cut by 3 bases and J by 8 bases, with 10 bases left in between. Germline V lookup: CDR1 MDHEN, CDR2 SYDVKM. The CDR3 region is CASSFGAGGYTF. CDR3 nucleotides: TGTGCCAGCAGTTTTGGGGCGGGGGGCTACACCTTC.

CDR3 in amino acids: CASGLHYEQYF. The DNA of the CDR3 is TGTGCCAGCGGACTTCACTACGAGCAGTACTTC. V usage is TRBV27 and J usage is TRBJ2-7; weak D call: TRBD2 (5 bases). The germline gives CDR1 MNHEY, CDR2 SMNVEV (reference sequence). This CDR3 has 11 amino acids. The germline V and J ends were trimmed by 8 bases and 3 bases, with 8 bases remaining between them.

The V and J genes are TRBV7-2 and TRBJ2-1; 8 nucleotides agree with TRBD2. CDR1 and CDR2 (germline): SGHTA, FQGNSA. The CDR3 length is 15 residues. Losses at the gene ends were 7 bases for V and 3 bases for J; bases not matched to a gene: 8. CDR3 DNA sequence: TGTGCCAGCAAGAATAGGCTAGCGGGCTACAATGAGCAGTTCTTC. It encodes CASKNRLAGYNEQFF. Full variable domain (remainder filled in from reference TRBV7-2 and TRBJ2-1): GAGVSQSPSNKVTEKGKDVELRCDPISGHTALYWYRQSLGQGLEFLIYFQGNSAPDKSGLPSDRFSAERTGGSVSTLTIQRTQQEDSAVYLCASKNRLAGYNEQFFGPGTRLTVL.